These 20 T cell receptor beta chains were sequenced from one sample in a study of blood T cell repertoires in COVID-19. Some clones are missing from TCRdb's copy, which holds only in-frame ones; the method was immunoSEQ multiplex PCR. Of about 250,000 clones listed, about 80% were seen once; the top ten hold approximately 3.2%. Sample: peripheral blood. The receptors come from an elderly woman with acute or convalescent COVID-19.

Details on this clone: Mismatch with germline at one junction end may stem from a read error. The J gene is TRBJ2-2, the V gene TRBV2; D is unresolved. This CDR3 contains 14 residues. Germline lookup yields CDR1 SNHLY and CDR2 FYNNEI. DNA of the CDR3: TGTGCCAGCAGGGAAGCCGCGAACACCGGGGAGCTGTTTTTT. Amino acids: CASREAANTGELFF.

This chain connects TRBV7-2 to TRBJ2-1; 10 bases agree with TRBD2. Germline CDR1 is SGHTA and CDR2 is FQGNSA. This CDR3 spans 17 amino acids. With 1 base clipped from V and 6 bases from J, the junction kept 9 bases outside the gene matches. For the CDR3, the DNA is TGTGCCAGCAGCTTAGGGAGGCGAGCGGGAGGGGGCAATGAGCAGTTCTTC. It yields the protein CASSLGRRAGGGNEQFF.

This chain uses TRBV7-2 with TRBJ1-1; 7 nucleotides agree with TRBD1. CDR1 is SGHTA and CDR2 is FQGNSA in the germline V gene. The ends lost 5 bases at V and 3 bases at J; junction bases unmatched: 9. CDR3 length: 15 amino acids. CDR3 sequence reads: CASSRQGEGYTEAFF. The CDR3 DNA reads TGTGCCAGCAGCAGACAGGGCGAGGGGTACACTGAAGCTTTCTTT. The full variable domain, with the rest looked up from reference TRBV7-2 and TRBJ1-1, is GAGVSQSPSNKVTEKGKDVELRCDPISGHTALYWYRQSLGQGLEFLIYFQGNSAPDKSGLPSDRFSAERTGGSVSTLTIQRTQQEDSAVYLCASSRQGEGYTEAFFGQGTRLTVV.

The chain combines TRBV5-1 with TRBJ2-3, with TRBD1 matching over 7 bases. The CDR3 totals 15 residues. Germline V gives CDR1 SGHRS, CDR2 YFSETQ. V lost 8 bases and J lost 2; bases outside the gene matches: 11. The CDR3 DNA is TGCGCCAGTAACACAGGGGCCTCCCCCACAGATACGCAGTATTTT. Protein product: CASNTGASPTDTQYF.

A single count supports this clone. V gene TRBV6-6 combines with J gene TRBJ2-3, with no clear D. CDR3 size: 13 residues. Germline loops: CDR1 MNHNY, CDR2 SVGAGI (reference sequence). V lost 2 bases, J lost 3 bases, and 6 bases lay in between. The CDR3 loop is CASSYHPTDTQYF. The DNA for the CDR3 is TGTGCCAGCAGTTACCATCCAACAGATACGCAGTATTTT.

This chain connects TRBV2 to TRBJ1-4; D is possibly TRBD1 (5 bases). This CDR3 is 13 amino acids long. V was cut by 8 bases and J by 1 base, with 8 bases left in between. CDR1 and CDR2 from the germline V gene are SNHLY and FYNNEI. The CDR3 region is CASQGQTNEKLFF. The CDR3 DNA sequence: TGTGCCAGCCAAGGACAAACTAATGAAAAACTGTTTTTT.

The chain combines TRBV4-3 with TRBJ2-3, with 9 positions matching TRBD1. The CDR3 consists of 15 residues. Trimming removed 4 bases from V and 3 bases from J; junction bases left unmatched: 5. CDR1 LGHNA and CDR2 YSLEER come from the germline V gene. CDR3 DNA sequence: TGCGCCAGCAGCCCTGGACAGGGGAGGACAGATACGCAGTATTTT. Translation: CASSPGQGRTDTQYF.

V is TRBV6-1 and J is TRBJ2-3; TRBD1 is a possible D gene (5 bases). Germline V gene sequence: CDR1 MNHNS, CDR2 SASEGT. The length of the CDR3 is 15 residues. Trimming left V 3 bases short and J 0 bases short, with 10 bases between. This CDR3 is CASSDPRASTDTQYF. DNA for the CDR3: TGTGCCAGCAGTGACCCCAGGGCTAGCACAGATACGCAGTATTTT.

This chain uses TRBV27 with TRBJ2-2, with 7 bases lining up with TRBD1. Unmatched junction bases numbered 7, after V lost 6 bases and J lost 3 bases. CDR3 length equals 15 residues. Germline V gives CDR1 MNHEY, CDR2 SMNVEV (reference sequence). Here the CDR3 reads CASSATGDHTGELFF. The CDR3 nucleotides are TGTGCCAGCAGCGCTACAGGGGACCACACCGGGGAGCTGTTTTTT.

The CDR3 loop is CASSFKTGDHGYTF. Here the CDR3 DNA reads TGCGCCAGCAGCTTTAAGACAGGGGACCATGGCTACACCTTC. This chain uses TRBV5-1 with TRBJ1-2; 8 bases match TRBD1. The CDR3 runs to 14 residues. The germline gives CDR1 SGHRS, CDR2 YFSETQ. V was pared by 2 bases and J by 6 bases, with 6 bases of the junction left unmatched.

The chain joins TRBV18 to TRBJ1-1; the match to TRBD1 covers 9 bases. The V and J ends lost 5 bases and 1 base, in that order; junction bases with no gene match: 5. Germline V gene data show CDR1 as KGHSH and CDR2 as LQKENI. The CDR3 has 15 residues. The CDR3 here is CASSMGTGQNTEAFF. CDR3 bases: TGTGCCAGCTCAATGGGGACAGGGCAGAACACTGAAGCTTTCTTT.

This chain joins TRBV5-1 and TRBJ2-7; D possibly corresponds to TRBD1 (6 bases). The V and J ends lost 4 bases and 3 bases respectively, with 14 bases between them. This CDR3 is built from 14 residues. Germline V CDR1 and CDR2: SGHRS, YFSETQ. CDR3 coding DNA: TGCGCCAGCAGCCGTAGCACAGGGAACTACGAGCAGTACTTC. Residues: CASSRSTGNYEQYF.

The chain links TRBV4-1 to TRBJ2-1, with D perhaps TRBD2 (5 bases). V lost 1 base, J lost 8 bases, and 12 bases lay in between. Germline CDR1 and CDR2: MGHRA and YSYEKL. The CDR3 has 14 amino acids. In DNA form, the CDR3 reads TGCGCCAGCAGCCAAGGGATGCTCGGGGATGAGCAGTTCTTC. It specifies CASSQGMLGDEQFF.

This chain joins TRBV19 and TRBJ1-1; D perhaps matches TRBD1 (5 bases). The germline V gene encodes CDR1 LNHDA and CDR2 SQIVND (reference sequence). The CDR3 loop spans 14 amino acids. V lost 1 base and J lost 5, with 11 bases in between. The CDR3, as DNA: TGTGCCAGTAGTATAGGGGGCGGATATACTGAAGCTTTCTTT. It encodes CASSIGGGYTEAFF.

The J gene is TRBJ2-7, the V gene TRBV30; TRBD1 matches 11 bases. Germline V gene data show CDR1 as GTSNPN and CDR2 as SVGIG (reference sequence). V was clipped by 5 bases and J by 2 bases; unmatched bases: 5. This CDR3 has 14 residues. The CDR3 bases are TGTGCCTGGGCCAGGACAGGGGGCACCTACGAGCAGTACTTC. Protein: CAWARTGGTYEQYF.

The V call is TRBV6-2 or TRBV6-3, the J call TRBJ2-3; TRBD2 aligns across 14 bases. The CDR3 totals 18 residues. CDR1 and CDR2 from the germline V gene are MNHEY and SVGEGT. J lost 0 bases, V lost 6 bases, and 8 bases had no gene match. This CDR3 is CASSLGTSGGLSTDTQYF. For the CDR3, the DNA is TGTGCCAGCAGCCTAGGGACTAGCGGGGGCCTTAGCACAGATACGCAGTATTTT.

This chain connects TRBV7-9 to TRBJ2-7, with 7 bases lining up with TRBD2. Germline assignment: CDR1 SEHNR and CDR2 FQNEAQ (reference sequence). The CDR3 is 15 amino acids. V gave up 3 bases and J gave up 2 bases; unmatched junction bases: 7. CDR3 nucleotide sequence: TGTGCCAGCAGCTTCCTCGCGGCGGGAGCCTACGAGCAGTACTTC. Residues: CASSFLAAGAYEQYF.

The CDR3 spells CASSEEERTSGSYEQYF. CDR3 bases: TGTGCCAGCAGTGAAGAGGAGAGGACTAGCGGGTCCTACGAGCAGTACTTC. The chain joins TRBV6-1 to TRBJ2-7, with TRBD2 matching over 11 bases. CDR3 size: 17 residues. V trimming: 1 base; J trimming: 1 base; junction bases outside the gene matches: 6. The germline gives CDR1 MNHNS, CDR2 SASEGT.

The chain uses TRBV18 and TRBJ2-2; 8 bases line up with TRBD1. Trimming took 5 bases from V and 6 from J; bases not matched to a gene: 2. The CDR3 contains 13 residues. Germline V gene sequence: CDR1 KGHSH, CDR2 LQKENI. The CDR3 nucleotides read TGTGCCAGCTCATTACAGGGGGCCGGGGAGCTGTTTTTT. This codes for CASSLQGAGELFF. The full variable domain, rest sourced from reference TRBV18 and TRBJ2-2, is NAGVMQNPRHLVRRRGQEARLRCSPMKGHSHVYWYRQLPEEGLKFMVYLQKENIIDESGMPKERFSAEFPKEGPSILRIQQVVRGDSAAYFCASSLQGAGELFFGEGSRLTVL.

V usage is TRBV4-1 and J usage is TRBJ2-5; 8 positions match TRBD1. The CDR3 is made up of 15 amino acids. Germline values: CDR1 MGHRA, CDR2 YSYEKL. The V and J ends lost 8 bases and 1 base, in that order; junction bases with no gene match: 9. CDR3 coding DNA: TGCGCCAGCGCGAGACAGGGGCTGCCCCAAGAGACCCAGTACTTC. It translates to CASARQGLPQETQYF.